What follows are 12 T cell receptor beta chains derived from one specimen sequenced in a study of cytomegalovirus exposure and HLA in healthy donors. The PCR made use of 60 Vbeta and 13 Jbeta primers. This table comes from immunoSEQ multiplex PCR, and its TCRdb copy is limited to in-frame clones, with some not included. The table has 150,000 to 250,000 clones, 75% to 85% seen once. The sample consisted of PBMCs. The receptor source for this set is a woman aged 45 to 65 in good health and CMV-seronegative.

This clone was seen just once. The V gene is TRBV9, the J gene TRBJ2-1, with 11 bases fitting TRBD2. Germline loops: CDR1 SGDLS, CDR2 YYNGEE. Trimming took 4 bases from V and 5 from J; bases not matched to a gene: 14. The CDR3 sequence is 18 residues long. DNA for the CDR3: TGTGCCAGCAGCCCATCGGCGGTAGCGGGAGGGAAAGACAATGAGCAGTTCTTC. It codes for CASSPSAVAGGKDNEQFF.

As to this clone: Additional DNA sequences in this sample encode the identical CDR3. The chain is built from TRBV15 and TRBJ2-5; D unclear. V lost 1 base, J lost 1 base, and 4 bases lay in between. This CDR3 spans 13 amino acids. The germline gives CDR1 LNHNV, CDR2 YYDKDF (reference sequence). For the CDR3, the DNA is TGTGCCACCAGCAGAGGACTCCAAGAGACCCAGTACTTC. Its translation is CATSRGLQETQYF.

The chain joins TRBV27 to TRBJ2-5; weak D call: TRBD2 (5 bases). The germline V gene encodes CDR1 MNHEY and CDR2 SMNVEV (reference sequence). CDR3 length equals 13 residues. V was shortened by 5 bases and J by 11 bases, with 18 bases between the two germline ends. CDR3 DNA sequence: TGTGCCAGCAGTCCCCACTCCGGCTGGGAGCAGTACTTC. Its translation: CASSPHSGWEQYF.

V usage is TRBV6-5 and J usage is TRBJ1-2, with 11 bases that match TRBD1. V shed 2 bases and J 4 bases; nucleotides not matched to a gene: 6. The CDR3 spans 16 residues. Germline V CDR1 and CDR2: MNHEY, SVGAGI. The CDR3 region is CASSYKRTGGSYGYTF. The CDR3 DNA is TGTGCCAGCAGTTACAAAAGGACAGGGGGCTCCTATGGCTACACCTTC.

The chain is built from TRBV4-1 and TRBJ2-5; 11 bases map to TRBD2. The J segment lost 5 bases and the V segment lost 3 bases, leaving 11 bases of the junction unmatched. The CDR3 is 17 amino acids. CDR1 MGHRA and CDR2 YSYEKL come from the germline V gene. DNA of the CDR3: TGCGCCAGCAGCCAGGGGACTAGCGGAGTCCTTGGGGAGACCCAGTACTTC. Protein: CASSQGTSGVLGETQYF.

CDR3 in DNA: TGTGCTACGGGGCGCGTGGGGGGAAACATTCAGTACTTC. It translates to CATGRVGGNIQYF. The chain employs TRBV19 and TRBJ2-4, with TRBD2 as a possible D gene (6 bases). CDR3 length: 13 residues. CDR1 and CDR2 from the germline V gene are LNHDA and SQIVND (reference sequence).

J is TRBJ1-4 and V is TRBV4-1; D gene uncertain. The V end lost 8 bases, the J end lost 7 bases, and 11 bases lay between the germline ends. Germline-derived CDR1 and CDR2 are MGHRA and YSYEKL. The CDR3 has 12 residues. The chain's CDR3 is CASAWSGEKLFF. The CDR3 DNA reads as TGCGCCAGCGCCTGGAGTGGTGAAAAACTGTTTTTT.

The chain joins TRBV21-1 to TRBJ1-1; the D segment call TRBD1 is taken from the table without a DNA check. TRBV21-1 is an annotated pseudogene. This CDR3 spans 16 amino acids. The CDR3 DNA follows: TGTGCCAGCAGCCCGCCGACAGACTCCATGAACACTGAAGCTTTCTTT. Its protein is CASSPPTDSMNTEAFF.

V and J are TRBV28 and TRBJ1-5; 9 bases align to TRBD1. This CDR3 has 15 amino acids. Germline CDR1 MDHEN, CDR2 SYDVKM. V shed 4 bases, J shed 4 bases, and the junction held 5 bases outside the gene matches. The CDR3 nucleotides are TGTGCCAGCAGTTCATGGACAGGGGTGAATCAGCCCCAGCATTTT. Translation: CASSSWTGVNQPQHF. Supplemented by reference TRBV28 and TRBJ1-5, the full variable domain reads DVKVTQSSRYLVKRTGEKVFLECVQDMDHENMFWYRQDPGLGLRLIYFSYDVKMKEKGDIPEGYSVSREKKERFSLILESASTNQTSMYLCASSSWTGVNQPQHFGDGTRLSIL.

This clone turned up a few times. The V gene is TRBV13, the J gene TRBJ2-4; D unresolved. The CDR3 loop spans 14 amino acids. Germline V lookup: CDR1 PRHDT, CDR2 FYEKMQ (reference sequence). Trimming took off 2 bases at V and 0 bases at J, with 5 bases between the two ends. The chain's CDR3 is CASSLNLAKNIQYF. CDR3 DNA sequence: TGTGCCAGCAGCTTAAACTTAGCCAAAAACATTCAGTACTTC.

The chain uses TRBV10-3 and TRBJ2-1; possibly TRBD1 for D (5 bases). The germline V gene encodes CDR1 ENHRY and CDR2 SYGVKD. This CDR3 comprises 15 residues. V was clipped by 3 bases and J by 5 bases, with 14 bases between them. The CDR3 DNA reads TGTGCCATCAGTGAAGGGCAGGGAAGAAACAATGAGCAGTTCTTC. Translated: CAISEGQGRNNEQFF.

The chain links TRBV15 to TRBJ1-5; 7 nucleotides match TRBD1. Germline V gene data show CDR1 as LNHNV and CDR2 as YYDKDF (reference sequence). V lost 1 base, J lost 6 bases, and 6 bases stayed unmatched. The CDR3 length is 15 residues. The CDR3 loop is CATSRATGAGQPQHF. CDR3 bases: TGTGCCACCAGCAGAGCCACAGGGGCAGGTCAGCCCCAGCATTTT.